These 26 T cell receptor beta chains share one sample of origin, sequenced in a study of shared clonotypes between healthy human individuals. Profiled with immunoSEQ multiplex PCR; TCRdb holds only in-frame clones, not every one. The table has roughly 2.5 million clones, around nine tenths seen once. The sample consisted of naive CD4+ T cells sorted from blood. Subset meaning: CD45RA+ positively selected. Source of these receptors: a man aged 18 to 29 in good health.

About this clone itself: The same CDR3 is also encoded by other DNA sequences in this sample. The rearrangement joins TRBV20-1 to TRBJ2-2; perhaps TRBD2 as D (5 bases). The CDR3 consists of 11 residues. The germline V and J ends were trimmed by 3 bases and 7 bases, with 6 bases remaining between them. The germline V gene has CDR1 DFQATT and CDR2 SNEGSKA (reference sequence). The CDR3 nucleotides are TGCAGTGCTAGTGCGGGCGGGGAGCTGTTTTTT. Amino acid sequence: CSASAGGELFF.

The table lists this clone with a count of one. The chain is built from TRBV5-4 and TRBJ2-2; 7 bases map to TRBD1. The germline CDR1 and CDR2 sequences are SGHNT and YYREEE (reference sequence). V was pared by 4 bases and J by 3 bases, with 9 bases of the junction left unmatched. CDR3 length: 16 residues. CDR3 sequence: CASSPVDRDHTGELFF. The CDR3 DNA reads TGTGCCAGCAGCCCCGTCGACAGGGATCACACCGGGGAGCTGTTTTTT.

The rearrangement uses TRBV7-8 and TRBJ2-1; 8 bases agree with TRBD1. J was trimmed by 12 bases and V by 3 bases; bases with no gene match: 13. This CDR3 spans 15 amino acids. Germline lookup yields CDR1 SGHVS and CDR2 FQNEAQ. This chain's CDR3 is CASSFTFQGAGLQFF. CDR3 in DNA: TGTGCCAGCAGCTTCACGTTCCAGGGGGCTGGTTTGCAGTTCTTC.

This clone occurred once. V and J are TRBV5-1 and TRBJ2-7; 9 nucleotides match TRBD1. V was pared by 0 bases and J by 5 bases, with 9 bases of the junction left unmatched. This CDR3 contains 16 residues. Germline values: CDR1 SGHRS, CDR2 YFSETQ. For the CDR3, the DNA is TGCGCCAGCAGCTTGGGCGGGACAGGGTCGGTCAACGAGCAGTACTTC. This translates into CASSLGGTGSVNEQYF. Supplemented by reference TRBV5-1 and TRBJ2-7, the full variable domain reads KAGVTQTPRYLIKTRGQQVTLSCSPISGHRSVSWYQQTPGQGLQFLFEYFSETQRNKGNFPGRFSGRQFSNSRSEMNVSTLELGDSALYLCASSLGGTGSVNEQYFGPGTRLTVT.

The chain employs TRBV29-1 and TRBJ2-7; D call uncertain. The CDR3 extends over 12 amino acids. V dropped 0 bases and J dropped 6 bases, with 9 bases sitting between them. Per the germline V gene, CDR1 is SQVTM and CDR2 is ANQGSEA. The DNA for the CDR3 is TGCAGCGTTGAAGACACACGGTCCGAGCAGTACTTC. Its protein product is CSVEDTRSEQYF.

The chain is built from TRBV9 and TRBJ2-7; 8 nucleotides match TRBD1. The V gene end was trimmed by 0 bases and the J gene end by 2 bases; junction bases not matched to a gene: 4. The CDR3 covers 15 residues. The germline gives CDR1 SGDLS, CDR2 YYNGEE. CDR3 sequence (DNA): TGTGCCAGCAGCGTAGAGGACAGGGAGGCCTACGAGCAGTACTTC. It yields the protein CASSVEDREAYEQYF. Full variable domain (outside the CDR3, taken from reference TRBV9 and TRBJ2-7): DSGVTQTPKHLITATGQRVTLRCSPRSGDLSVYWYQQSLDQGLQFLIQYYNGEERAKGNILERFSAQQFPDLHSELNLSSLELGDSALYFCASSVEDREAYEQYFGPGTRLTVT.

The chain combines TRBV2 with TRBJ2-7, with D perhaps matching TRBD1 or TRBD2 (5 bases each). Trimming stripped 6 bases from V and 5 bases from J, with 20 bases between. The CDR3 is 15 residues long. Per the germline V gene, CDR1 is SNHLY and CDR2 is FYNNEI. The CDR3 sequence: CASSTDGAPGDEQYF. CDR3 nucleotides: TGTGCCAGCAGCACTGACGGGGCCCCTGGAGACGAGCAGTACTTC.

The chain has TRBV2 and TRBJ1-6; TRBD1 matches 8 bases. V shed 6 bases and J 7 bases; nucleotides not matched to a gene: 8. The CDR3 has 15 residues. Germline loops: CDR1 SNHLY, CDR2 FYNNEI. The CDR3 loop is CASSYGGQGNSPLHF. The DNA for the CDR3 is TGTGCCAGCAGCTACGGCGGACAGGGAAATTCACCCCTCCACTTT. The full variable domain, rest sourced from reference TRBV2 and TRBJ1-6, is EPEVTQTPSHQVTQMGQEVILRCVPISNHLYFYWYRQILGQKVEFLVSFYNNEISEKSEIFDDQFSVERPDGSNFTLKIRSTKLEDSAMYFCASSYGGQGNSPLHFGNGTRLTVT.

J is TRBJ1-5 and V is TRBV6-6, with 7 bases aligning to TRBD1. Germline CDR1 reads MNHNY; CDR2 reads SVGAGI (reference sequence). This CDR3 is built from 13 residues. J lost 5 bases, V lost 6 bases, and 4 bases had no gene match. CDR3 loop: CASRDQGDQPQHF. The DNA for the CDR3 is TGTGCCAGCAGGGATCAGGGGGATCAGCCCCAGCATTTT.

CDR3 sequence: CASRLAGPGAGELFF. Written as DNA, the CDR3 is TGTGCCAGCAGGCTCGCGGGGCCGGGGGCCGGGGAGCTGTTTTTT. The chain recombines TRBV6-5 with TRBJ2-2; D is perhaps TRBD2 (6 bases). V was pared by 6 bases and J by 6 bases, with 17 bases between. The germline V gene has CDR1 MNHEY and CDR2 SVGAGI. The CDR3 is 15 residues long.

CDR3 residues: CASSSPEQGRNTEAFF. CDR3 DNA sequence: TGTGCCAGCAGCTCACCGGAACAGGGGCGAAACACTGAAGCTTTCTTT. The chain uses TRBV5-4 and TRBJ1-1; 7 bases align to TRBD1. J lost 2 bases, V lost 3 bases, and 10 bases had no gene match. This CDR3 has 16 residues. CDR1 and CDR2 from the germline V gene are SGHNT and YYREEE (reference sequence).

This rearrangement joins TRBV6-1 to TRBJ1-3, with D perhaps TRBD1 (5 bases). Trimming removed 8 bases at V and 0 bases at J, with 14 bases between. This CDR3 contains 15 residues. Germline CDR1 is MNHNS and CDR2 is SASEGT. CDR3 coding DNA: TGTGCCAGCTACTTGGGGCTTCTCTCTGGAAACACCATATATTTT. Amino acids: CASYLGLLSGNTIYF.

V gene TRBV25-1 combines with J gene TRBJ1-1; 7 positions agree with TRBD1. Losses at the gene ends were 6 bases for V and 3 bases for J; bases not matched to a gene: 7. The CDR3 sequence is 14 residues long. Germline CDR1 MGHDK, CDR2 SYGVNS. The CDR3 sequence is CASSSPTGDTEAFF. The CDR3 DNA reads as TGTGCCAGCAGCTCACCAACAGGGGACACTGAAGCTTTCTTT.

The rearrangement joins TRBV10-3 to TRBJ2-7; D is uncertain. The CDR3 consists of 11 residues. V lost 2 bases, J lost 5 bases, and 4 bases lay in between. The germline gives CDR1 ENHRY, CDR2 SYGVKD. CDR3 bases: TGTGCCATCAGTGAGCTGGACGAGCAGTACTTC. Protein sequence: CAISELDEQYF.

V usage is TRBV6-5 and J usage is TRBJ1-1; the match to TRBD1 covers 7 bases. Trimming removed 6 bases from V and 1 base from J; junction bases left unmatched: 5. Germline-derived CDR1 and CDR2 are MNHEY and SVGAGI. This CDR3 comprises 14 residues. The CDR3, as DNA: TGTGCCAGCAGCCCAAGGGGGCGGAACACTGAAGCTTTCTTT. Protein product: CASSPRGRNTEAFF.

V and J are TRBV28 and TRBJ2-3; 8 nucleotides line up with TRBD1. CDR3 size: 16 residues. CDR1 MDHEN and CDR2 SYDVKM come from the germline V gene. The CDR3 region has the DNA TGTGCTATAAGGACAGGGTCGGTCGCAAGCCCAGATACGCAGTATTTT. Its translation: CAIRTGSVASPDTQYF.

The CDR3 DNA is TGTGCCAGCTCACCCACTGGCAATGAGCAGTTCTTC. Residues: CASSPTGNEQFF. This chain joins TRBV18 and TRBJ2-1; D gene uncertain. V was clipped by 3 bases and J by 6 bases, with 6 bases between them. The CDR3 consists of 12 residues. The germline V gene has CDR1 KGHSH and CDR2 LQKENI. The variable domain in full, with the rest retrieved from reference TRBV18 and TRBJ2-1, is NAGVMQNPRHLVRRRGQEARLRCSPMKGHSHVYWYRQLPEEGLKFMVYLQKENIIDESGMPKERFSAEFPKEGPSILRIQQVVRGDSAAYFCASSPTGNEQFFGPGTRLTVL.

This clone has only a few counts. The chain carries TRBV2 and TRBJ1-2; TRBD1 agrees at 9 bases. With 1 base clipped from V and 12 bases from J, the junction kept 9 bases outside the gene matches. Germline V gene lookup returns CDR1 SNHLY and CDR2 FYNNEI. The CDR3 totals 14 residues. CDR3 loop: CASSEERGTGSHTF. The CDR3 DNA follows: TGTGCCAGCAGTGAAGAGAGGGGGACAGGGTCCCACACCTTC.

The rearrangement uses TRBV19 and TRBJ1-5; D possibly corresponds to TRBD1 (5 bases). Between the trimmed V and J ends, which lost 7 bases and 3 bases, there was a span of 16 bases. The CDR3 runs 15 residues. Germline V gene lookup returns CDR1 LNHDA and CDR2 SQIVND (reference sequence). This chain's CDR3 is CASKSREGVNQPQHF. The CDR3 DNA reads TGTGCCAGTAAGTCCCGGGAAGGGGTCAATCAGCCCCAGCATTTT.

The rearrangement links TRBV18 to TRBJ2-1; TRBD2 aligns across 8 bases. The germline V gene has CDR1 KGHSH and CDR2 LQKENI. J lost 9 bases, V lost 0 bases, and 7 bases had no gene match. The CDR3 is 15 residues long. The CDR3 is CASSPPGLDRSEQFF. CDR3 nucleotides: TGTGCCAGCTCACCACCGGGACTAGACCGCAGTGAGCAGTTCTTC.

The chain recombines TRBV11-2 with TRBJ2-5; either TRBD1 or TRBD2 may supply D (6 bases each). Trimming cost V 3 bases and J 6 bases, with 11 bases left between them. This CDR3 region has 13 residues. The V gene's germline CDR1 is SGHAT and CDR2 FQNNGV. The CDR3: CASSFEGGKTQYF. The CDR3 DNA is TGTGCCAGCAGCTTCGAGGGGGGCAAGACCCAGTACTTC.

The CDR3 sequence is CASSKQGVGSNEQFF. CDR3 sequence (DNA): TGTGCCAGTAGTAAACAGGGGGTCGGGTCCAATGAGCAGTTCTTC. V usage is TRBV19 and J usage is TRBJ2-1; 8 nucleotides align to TRBD1. The V segment lost 4 bases and the J segment 6 bases; nucleotides outside the gene matches: 8. Germline V gene data show CDR1 as LNHDA and CDR2 as SQIVND (reference sequence). CDR3 length: 15 residues.

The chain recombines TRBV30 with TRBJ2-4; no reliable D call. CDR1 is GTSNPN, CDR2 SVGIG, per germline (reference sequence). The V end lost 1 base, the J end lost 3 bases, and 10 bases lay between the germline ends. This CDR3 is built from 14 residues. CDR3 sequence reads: CAWSADPGKNIQYF. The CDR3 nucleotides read TGTGCCTGGAGTGCGGACCCAGGCAAAAACATTCAGTACTTC.

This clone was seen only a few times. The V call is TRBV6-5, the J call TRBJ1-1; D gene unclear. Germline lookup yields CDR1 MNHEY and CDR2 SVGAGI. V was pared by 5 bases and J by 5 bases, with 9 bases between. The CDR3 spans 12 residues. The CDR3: CASSTVTTEAFF. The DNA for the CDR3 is TGTGCCAGCAGTACGGTGACAACTGAAGCTTTCTTT.

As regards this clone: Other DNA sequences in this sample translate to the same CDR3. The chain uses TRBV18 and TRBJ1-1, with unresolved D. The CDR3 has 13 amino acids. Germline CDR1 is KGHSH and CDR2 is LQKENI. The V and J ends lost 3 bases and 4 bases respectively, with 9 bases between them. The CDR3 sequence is CASSPSEGTEAFF. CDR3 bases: TGTGCCAGCTCACCCAGTGAGGGCACTGAAGCTTTCTTT.

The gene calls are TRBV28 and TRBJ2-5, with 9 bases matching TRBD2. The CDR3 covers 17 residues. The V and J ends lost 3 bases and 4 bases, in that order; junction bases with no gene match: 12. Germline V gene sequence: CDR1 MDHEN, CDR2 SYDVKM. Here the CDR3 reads CASSFVHGAGGRETQYF. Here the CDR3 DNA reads TGTGCCAGCAGTTTCGTTCACGGAGCGGGGGGCCGAGAGACCCAGTACTTC.